This is a list of T cell receptor beta chains from one sample in a study of shared clonotypes between healthy human individuals. Generated by immunoSEQ multiplex PCR, the TCRdb table keeps only in-frame clones and is missing some. The sample records 490,000 or so clones, around 80% being singletons. The source material was PBMCs. These receptors were collected from a woman between 40 and 50 years old in good health. Some clones in this sample may be carry-over from other donors' samples. The CDR3 runs from the conserved cysteine through the conserved F or W. The D gene is left open where the match is weak. For some rows the clone size is stated as once, few or many, or as a class when expanded; others skip it.

d_gene | j_gene | v_gene | abundance | CDR3nt | CDR3aa
. | TRBJ2-1 | TRBV6-1 | . | TGTGCCAGCAGTGAAGACGTTTTGGGTGAGCAGTTCTTC | CASSEDVLGEQFF
. | TRBJ2-7 | TRBV29-1 | . | TGCAGCGCCGATGCAAACCGGGGCTGGGGTTACGAGCAGTACTTC | CSADANRGWGYEQYF
. | TRBJ1-2 | TRBV4-2 | . | TGTGCCGGCAGCCAAGATCAGGCAGGGTTCTATGGCTACACCTTC | CAGSQDQAGFYGYTF
TRBD1 | TRBJ1-1 | TRBV10-2 | . | TGCGCCAGCAGTGAGCCAAGAAGCAGGGGGGAGGGGACTGAAGCTTTCTTT | CASSEPRSRGEGTEAFF
TRBD1 | TRBJ1-4 | TRBV4-2 | . | TGTGCCAGCAGCCAGCGAGTGTTTGACGGGACAGGCGAAAAACTGTTTTTT | CASSQRVFDGTGEKLFF
TRBD2 | TRBJ2-3 | TRBV30 | . | TGTGCCTGGAGTACTTTGACTAGCTCAACAGATACGCAGTATTTT | CAWSTLTSSTDTQYF
TRBD2 | TRBJ2-3 | TRBV29-1 | . | TGCAGCGTTGGAGTCGCGGGAGGACCCACAGATACGCAGTATTTT | CSVGVAGGPTDTQYF
. | TRBJ2-2 | TRBV5-1 | . | TGCGCCAGCAGCTTGGTACTTAGCGGACTGAACACCGGGGAGCTGTTTTTT | CASSLVLSGLNTGELFF
TRBD1 | TRBJ2-7 | TRBV10-3 | . | TGTGCCACCTCCGTTGGGACAGGGCCCTACGAGCAGTACTTC | CATSVGTGPYEQYF
. | TRBJ1-1 | TRBV11-2 | once | TGTGCCAGCAGCTTAGCGAACCTTCCAATGAACACTGAAGCTTTCTTT | CASSLANLPMNTEAFF
. | TRBJ2-3 | TRBV5-1 | . | TGCGCCAGCAGGAAGGGGGGAGGCTCGACAGATACGCAGTATTTT | CASRKGGGSTDTQYF
TRBD1 | TRBJ1-5 | TRBV30 | . | TGTGCCTGGAGCCCGGACAGGCCAAATCAGCCCCAGCATTTT | CAWSPDRPNQPQHF
. | TRBJ2-5 | TRBV6-1 | . | TGTGCCAGCAGTGAAAATGTGGGGGCCCAGTACTTC | CASSENVGAQYF
. | TRBJ2-5 | TRBV28 | . | TGTGCCAGCAGTTTAGACTTGCAAGAGACCCAGTACTTC | CASSLDLQETQYF
. | TRBJ1-4 | TRBV19 | . | TGTGCCAGTAGTATTCAAGGGATTCCCGAAAAACTGTTTTTT | CASSIQGIPEKLFF
. | TRBJ2-1 | TRBV7-2 | . | TGTGCCAGCAGCTTAGACAGGCTCGCCTACAATGAGCAGTTCTTC | CASSLDRLAYNEQFF